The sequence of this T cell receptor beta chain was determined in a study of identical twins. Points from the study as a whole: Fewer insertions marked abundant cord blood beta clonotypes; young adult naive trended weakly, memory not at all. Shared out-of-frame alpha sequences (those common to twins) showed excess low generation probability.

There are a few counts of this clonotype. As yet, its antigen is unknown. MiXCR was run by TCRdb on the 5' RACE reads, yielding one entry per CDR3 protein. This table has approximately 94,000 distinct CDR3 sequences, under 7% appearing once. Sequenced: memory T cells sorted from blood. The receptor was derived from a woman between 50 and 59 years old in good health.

In nucleotides, the CDR3 is TGTGCCAGCAGTAAGACTAGCGGGAGTTACATTCAGTACTTC. Translating gives CASSKTSGSYIQYF. This chain connects TRBV6-6 to TRBJ2-4; TRBD2 matches at 12 bases. The J segment lost 8 bases and the V segment lost 5 bases, leaving 4 bases of the junction unmatched. Per the germline V gene, CDR1 is MNHNY and CDR2 is SVGAGI (reference sequence). This CDR3 has 14 residues.